This T cell receptor (beta chain) was captured in a study of blood T cell repertoires in COVID-19 (dated by TCRdb to 2018 to 2020). In terms of the full investigation: The collaborator samples originated in the United States, Italy and Spain and spanned the acute and convalescent phases of COVID-19. The prospective study material was composed of cDNA or gDNA derived from T cells, B-cell-depleted T cells, or PBMCs. Deeply sampled blood TCRbeta repertoires from subjects exposed to, actively infected with, or recovered from COVID-19 were included in the dataset. The repertoires were released in a freely available public database intended as a resource for research on the immune response to SARS-CoV-2. The samples were drawn from two sources: the first 160 participants of the ongoing ImmuneRACE study, and 1,254 subjects contributed by 6 global collaborators. The sample metadata nearly always contained a de-identified subject ID, COVID-19 status, age in years and sex. Where HLA class I and class II types were available, the types were taken from metadata supplied by the sample provider, not from assay-based typing. What the work shows at the level of the full study, not this receptor alone: The amount of clinical and demographic metadata varied by source and participant and was provided uncurated.

Remarks on this clone: There is no known antigen for this receptor. Within one base of it there is no much larger clone, and no base qualities were kept.

Whole blood was collected in K2EDTA tubes by collaborating institutions according to the institutions' own protocols. Collaborator samples were shipped for TCRbeta analysis as frozen whole blood, isolated PBMCs, or DNA extracted from either sample type. V is trimmed back by 6 bases and J by 7 bases, and the junction contains 9 bases that no gene match accounts for. The CDR3 sequence holds 15 residues, the cysteine and phenylalanine included. Only the CDR3 portion is preserved as DNA: 45 bases, with reading frame beginning at the first base. CDR1 is given as SNHLY and CDR2 as FYNNEI, both from the germline V gene. The immunoSEQ Assay, a bias-controlled multiplex PCR, was used to amplify TCRbeta CDR3 regions from genomic DNA. Under the source paper's analysis protocol: Nucleated cell counts per sample were estimated from amplification of reference gene primers within the assay. To quantify the absolute abundance of each unique TCRbeta CDR3 rearrangement, sequence reads were collapsed and filtered. Productive Simpson clonality was computed per sample as the square root of Simpson's diversity index over productive rearrangements. The clones in this table, taken by TCRdb from immuneACCESS, are in-frame only. Not every clone is retained; where verified, under half of the shortfall comes from an unresolved V gene, and the cause of the rest is unknown. V, J and clone size were drawn from that table, and D and trimming were deduced from the DNA. This sample holds roughly 65,000 clones; nearly 85% were observed only once. The ten largest clones add up to under 50% of the sample.

The material sequenced was peripheral blood. This TCR was sampled from a human donor in a cohort sampled during active COVID-19. The V gene is TRBV2 and the J gene is TRBJ1-6; the central 7 bases match TRBD1. CDR3 protein: CASSGQDSPNSPLHF. The DNA sequence follows: TGTGCCAGCAGCGGACAGGACTCACCGAATTCACCCCTCCACTTT.